A selection of T cell receptor beta chains follows, all from one sample in a study of CD8+ T cells in alopecia areata. TCRdb's copy holds only in-frame clones and misses some; the assay was immunoSEQ multiplex PCR. The sample yields over 100,000 clones, 53% seen once. The starting material was CD4+ T cells sorted from blood, obtained at week 4, from a patient treated with tofacitinib. The receptor set was obtained from a human donor with alopecia areata. CDR3s include the opening cysteine and the closing phenylalanine or tryptophan. The order of the fields is D gene, J gene, V gene, clone size, CDR3 DNA, CDR3 protein. A D gene is named only where the DNA matches it firmly. The size entry is marked missing in some rows and otherwise reads once, few, many or a size class.

d_gene: TRBD1
j_gene: TRBJ1-5
v_gene: TRBV19
abundance: .
CDR3nt: TGTGCCACCTCGGGACAGGGAGGAGGGCAGCCCCAGCATTTT
CDR3aa: CATSGQGGGQPQHF

d_gene: TRBD1
j_gene: TRBJ1-2
v_gene: TRBV28
abundance: .
CDR3nt: TGTGCCAGCAGTCCCAGTGACAGGGGCAACTATGGCTACACCTTC
CDR3aa: CASSPSDRGNYGYTF

d_gene: .
j_gene: TRBJ2-1
v_gene: TRBV29-1
abundance: once
CDR3nt: TGCAGCGTTGGAAGGGGGGGGGTTTATTTCGATGAGCAGTTCTTC
CDR3aa: CSVGRGGVYFDEQFF

d_gene: .
j_gene: TRBJ2-5
v_gene: TRBV7-2
abundance: few
CDR3nt: TGTGCCAGCAGCTTAGCAGGGGGTGGGGAGACCCAGTACTTC
CDR3aa: CASSLAGGGETQYF

d_gene: .
j_gene: TRBJ2-7
v_gene: TRBV6-6
abundance: .
CDR3nt: TGTGCCAGCAGTTCCGTAGAGTCCTACGAGCAGTACTTC
CDR3aa: CASSSVESYEQYF

d_gene: .
j_gene: TRBJ2-5
v_gene: TRBV2
abundance: .
CDR3nt: TGTGCCAGCAGAGAGGGCTCTGAGACCCAGTACTTC
CDR3aa: CASREGSETQYF

d_gene: TRBD1
j_gene: TRBJ2-5
v_gene: TRBV10-3
abundance: many
CDR3nt: TGTGCCATCAGTGAGCCCGGACAGGGAGCAGAGACCCAGTACTTC
CDR3aa: CAISEPGQGAETQYF

d_gene: .
j_gene: TRBJ2-6
v_gene: TRBV5-1
abundance: .
CDR3nt: TGCGCCAGCAGCCCTTTTCCGGCCAGTGTCTCCTCTGGGGCCAACGTCCTGACTTTC
CDR3aa: CASSPFPASVSSGANVLTF

d_gene: .
j_gene: TRBJ1-2
v_gene: TRBV25-1
abundance: few
CDR3nt: TGTGCCAGCAGTGAATCTGGGGGCTATGGCTACACCTTC
CDR3aa: CASSESGGYGYTF

d_gene: .
j_gene: TRBJ2-7
v_gene: TRBV6-6
abundance: .
CDR3nt: TGTGCCAGCAGAGGGACTTCTAGGAACGAGCAGTACTTC
CDR3aa: CASRGTSRNEQYF

d_gene: .
j_gene: TRBJ1-4
v_gene: TRBV5-1
abundance: .
CDR3nt: TGCGCCAGCAGCCCGGGAGGTGAAAAACTGTTTTTT
CDR3aa: CASSPGGEKLFF

d_gene: .
j_gene: TRBJ1-1
v_gene: TRBV12-5
abundance: few
CDR3nt: TGTGCTAGTGGTTCGGGAGGCACTGAAGCTTTCTTT
CDR3aa: CASGSGGTEAFF

d_gene: .
j_gene: TRBJ1-2
v_gene: TRBV7-9
abundance: .
CDR3nt: TGTGCCAGCAGCGCCCTATGGGAGGCCCTCTATGGCTACACCTTC
CDR3aa: CASSALWEALYGYTF

d_gene: TRBD2
j_gene: TRBJ2-3
v_gene: TRBV30
abundance: once
CDR3nt: TGTGCCTGGAGTTGGGGGCTAGCGGGAGCAGGGACAGATACGCAGTATTTT
CDR3aa: CAWSWGLAGAGTDTQYF

d_gene: .
j_gene: TRBJ1-1
v_gene: TRBV2
abundance: .
CDR3nt: TGTGCCAGCAGTGTCATACAGAACACTGAAGCTTTCTTT
CDR3aa: CASSVIQNTEAFF

d_gene: .
j_gene: TRBJ2-3
v_gene: TRBV4-1
abundance: .
CDR3nt: TGCGCCAGCAGCCAAGATCATGGCGATACGCAGTATTTT
CDR3aa: CASSQDHGDTQYF

d_gene: .
j_gene: TRBJ2-1
v_gene: TRBV7-9
abundance: .
CDR3nt: TGTGCCAGCAGCTCTACCAATGAGCAGTTCTTC
CDR3aa: CASSSTNEQFF

d_gene: TRBD1
j_gene: TRBJ2-6
v_gene: TRBV5-1
abundance: few
CDR3nt: TGCGCCAGCAGCCACGGGACAGGTTCAAGAACGCTCGGGGCCAACGTCCTGACTTTC
CDR3aa: CASSHGTGSRTLGANVLTF

d_gene: TRBD1
j_gene: TRBJ2-2
v_gene: TRBV5-1
abundance: .
CDR3nt: TGCGCCACCACGACAGGGCAATACACCGGGGAGCTGTTTTTT
CDR3aa: CATTTGQYTGELFF

d_gene: .
j_gene: TRBJ2-1
v_gene: TRBV7-3
abundance: .
CDR3nt: TGTGCCAGCAGCCGCCTACCGCAAGCCTACAATGAGCAGTTCTTC
CDR3aa: CASSRLPQAYNEQFF

d_gene: .
j_gene: TRBJ2-5
v_gene: TRBV2
abundance: .
CDR3nt: TGTGCCAGCAGTGCTTACCAAGAGACCCAGTACTTC
CDR3aa: CASSAYQETQYF

d_gene: .
j_gene: TRBJ1-5
v_gene: TRBV2
abundance: .
CDR3nt: TGTGCCAGCAAGGCGGATAGCAATCAGCCCCAGCATTTT
CDR3aa: CASKADSNQPQHF

d_gene: TRBD2
j_gene: TRBJ2-1
v_gene: TRBV4-2
abundance: .
CDR3nt: TGTGCCAGCAGCCAAGGGAATCGGCTAGCGGGTGAGCAGTTCTTC
CDR3aa: CASSQGNRLAGEQFF

d_gene: TRBD1
j_gene: TRBJ1-1
v_gene: TRBV9
abundance: .
CDR3nt: TGTGCCAGCAGCGTAGAACAGGGGACCACTGAAGCTTTCTTT
CDR3aa: CASSVEQGTTEAFF

d_gene: .
j_gene: TRBJ1-2
v_gene: TRBV5-1
abundance: .
CDR3nt: TGCGCCAGCAGCTTGGAGACAGTTCGCGGCTACACCTTC
CDR3aa: CASSLETVRGYTF

d_gene: .
j_gene: TRBJ2-5
v_gene: TRBV18
abundance: .
CDR3nt: TGTGCCAGCTCACCGCAAGAGACCCAGTACTTC
CDR3aa: CASSPQETQYF

d_gene: .
j_gene: TRBJ2-6
v_gene: TRBV14
abundance: many
CDR3nt: TGTGCCAGCAGCCAAGGAACAGGGCAGGGGCCTGGGGCCAACGTCCTGACTTTC
CDR3aa: CASSQGTGQGPGANVLTF

d_gene: .
j_gene: TRBJ1-2
v_gene: TRBV6-5
abundance: .
CDR3nt: TGTGCCAGCAGATTACCGGGACATGGCTACACCTTC
CDR3aa: CASRLPGHGYTF

d_gene: .
j_gene: TRBJ2-5
v_gene: TRBV11-2
abundance: many
CDR3nt: TGTGCCAGCAGCTTAACTCGGCTAGCGATGGAGACCCAGTACTTC
CDR3aa: CASSLTRLAMETQYF

d_gene: TRBD1
j_gene: TRBJ1-5
v_gene: TRBV30
abundance: .
CDR3nt: TGTGCCTGGAGTCCTAGGACAGGCCTCGTGCCCCAGCATTTT
CDR3aa: CAWSPRTGLVPQHF

d_gene: .
j_gene: TRBJ2-7
v_gene: TRBV6-1
abundance: few
CDR3nt: TGTGCCAGCGTTGGGGGGAGCTCCTACGAGCAGTACTTC
CDR3aa: CASVGGSSYEQYF

d_gene: .
j_gene: TRBJ1-3
v_gene: TRBV15
abundance: few
CDR3nt: TGTGCCACCAGCAGAGATGGTTACCGCCAAGGTGGAAACACCATATATTTT
CDR3aa: CATSRDGYRQGGNTIYF

d_gene: TRBD1
j_gene: TRBJ2-3
v_gene: TRBV29-1
abundance: few
CDR3nt: TGCAGCGTTACGGGACAGAGCACAGATACGCAGTATTTT
CDR3aa: CSVTGQSTDTQYF

d_gene: .
j_gene: TRBJ2-3
v_gene: TRBV9
abundance: .
CDR3nt: TGTGCCAGCAGCGTAGTTGGCGGGGCACGCACAGATACGCAGTATTTT
CDR3aa: CASSVVGGARTDTQYF

d_gene: .
j_gene: TRBJ2-2
v_gene: TRBV4-2
abundance: .
CDR3nt: TGTGCCAGCAGCCAAGATCTGGGCACCCCCGGGGAGCTGTTTTTT
CDR3aa: CASSQDLGTPGELFF

d_gene: .
j_gene: TRBJ1-2
v_gene: TRBV7-9
abundance: once
CDR3nt: TGTGCCAGCAGCTTCGAAGCTAACTATGGCTACACCTTC
CDR3aa: CASSFEANYGYTF

d_gene: .
j_gene: TRBJ2-7
v_gene: TRBV29-1
abundance: .
CDR3nt: TGCAGCGTTGATGATCAGAGGGAGCAGTACTTC
CDR3aa: CSVDDQREQYF

d_gene: TRBD1
j_gene: TRBJ1-5
v_gene: TRBV5-1
abundance: .
CDR3nt: TGCGCCAGCAGCCCGGGACAGGGATTGGGGCCCCAGCATTTT
CDR3aa: CASSPGQGLGPQHF

d_gene: TRBD1
j_gene: TRBJ1-1
v_gene: TRBV6-5
abundance: few
CDR3nt: TGTGCCAGCAGGGGTGAATTCAGGGGGCTTACTGAAGCTTTCTTT
CDR3aa: CASRGEFRGLTEAFF

d_gene: TRBD1
j_gene: TRBJ1-2
v_gene: TRBV29-1
abundance: .
CDR3nt: TGCAGCGGCCGAATTTCCGGGACAGAAGGCTACACCTTC
CDR3aa: CSGRISGTEGYTF

d_gene: .
j_gene: TRBJ2-7
v_gene: TRBV7-3
abundance: .
CDR3nt: TGTGCCAGCAGCTGGGACAACTCCTACGAGCAGTACTTC
CDR3aa: CASSWDNSYEQYF

d_gene: TRBD1
j_gene: TRBJ1-2
v_gene: TRBV30
abundance: .
CDR3nt: TGTGCCTGGAGTGTACCAGGGGGCTATGGCTACACCTTC
CDR3aa: CAWSVPGGYGYTF

d_gene: .
j_gene: TRBJ1-1
v_gene: TRBV29-1
abundance: .
CDR3nt: TGCAGCGTTGAAGATCAACAGGATTCGGCCCTCAACACTGAAGCTTTCTTT
CDR3aa: CSVEDQQDSALNTEAFF

d_gene: .
j_gene: TRBJ2-2
v_gene: TRBV29-1
abundance: .
CDR3nt: TGCAGCGTTTCCGGCGGGATAGGCACCGGGGAGCTGTTTTTT
CDR3aa: CSVSGGIGTGELFF

d_gene: .
j_gene: TRBJ2-3
v_gene: TRBV29-1
abundance: .
CDR3nt: TGCAGCGTTGCTCCCTTCGGGGCCTCCAGTTCGGGCACAGATACGCAGTATTTT
CDR3aa: CSVAPFGASSSGTDTQYF

d_gene: .
j_gene: TRBJ2-7
v_gene: TRBV5-5
abundance: few
CDR3nt: TGTGCCAGCAGCTCCCATCACGAGCAGTACTTC
CDR3aa: CASSSHHEQYF

d_gene: TRBD1
j_gene: TRBJ2-1
v_gene: TRBV25-1
abundance: few
CDR3nt: TGTGCCAGCAGTGCCCCGGGACAGCCTTACAATGAGCAGTTCTTC
CDR3aa: CASSAPGQPYNEQFF

d_gene: .
j_gene: TRBJ2-7
v_gene: TRBV30
abundance: .
CDR3nt: TGTGCCTGGAGTGTTCGGCTAGCGAGCGAGCAGTACTTC
CDR3aa: CAWSVRLASEQYF

d_gene: TRBD2
j_gene: TRBJ2-5
v_gene: TRBV27
abundance: .
CDR3nt: TGTGCCAGCAGTCCCCTGGGGAGCGGGGAAGAGACCCAGTACTTC
CDR3aa: CASSPLGSGEETQYF

d_gene: .
j_gene: TRBJ2-1
v_gene: TRBV19
abundance: few
CDR3nt: TGTGCCAGTTGTCCCTTCGGGTCTCACAATGAGCAGTTCTTC
CDR3aa: CASCPFGSHNEQFF

d_gene: TRBD2
j_gene: TRBJ2-3
v_gene: TRBV6-1
abundance: many
CDR3nt: TGTGCCAGCAGTGAAGGGCTTAGCGGGGGGCAGGGTACGCAGTATTTT
CDR3aa: CASSEGLSGGQGTQYF

d_gene: .
j_gene: TRBJ1-2
v_gene: TRBV30
abundance: .
CDR3nt: TGTGCCTGGACCCGCGAGGAATTGGGCTATGGCTACACCTTC
CDR3aa: CAWTREELGYGYTF

d_gene: .
j_gene: TRBJ2-6
v_gene: TRBV5-1
abundance: .
CDR3nt: TGCGCCAGCAGCTTGGTTAGCGGTGGGGCCAACGTCCTGACTTTC
CDR3aa: CASSLVSGGANVLTF